These 32 T cell receptor beta chains came from one sample sequenced in a study of T cells in localized non-small cell lung cancer. Data came from immunoSEQ multiplex PCR; TCRdb stores just in-frame clones and leaves some out. This sample carries approximately 23,000 clones, less than 90% of them seen once, and the ten largest clones take less than 15%. The sample was peripheral blood, taken before any cancer treatment. All receptors derive from a male donor at least 60 years old with stage I lung adenocarcinoma.

The chain combines TRBV18 with TRBJ1-4, with D uncertain. This CDR3 has 12 residues. From germline, CDR1 is KGHSH and CDR2 LQKENI. The V end was cut by 6 bases, the J end by 3 bases, with 5 bases between. CDR3 nucleotides: TGTGCCAGCTCCCCCGCTAATGAAAAACTGTTTTTT. It is translated as CASSPANEKLFF.

The chain recombines TRBV20-1 with TRBJ1-1; D is unclear. Germline CDR1 DFQATT, CDR2 SNEGSKA (reference sequence). The CDR3 runs to 10 residues. V was shortened by 8 bases and J by 5 bases, with 9 bases between the two germline ends. This chain's CDR3 is CSPQRTEAFF. CDR3 coding DNA: TGCAGTCCACAGAGGACTGAAGCTTTCTTT.

The rearrangement uses TRBV10-3 and TRBJ1-1, with 7 bases fitting TRBD1. Per germline, CDR1 ENHRY and CDR2 SYGVKD. CDR3 size: 14 residues. The trim removed 7 bases at V and 1 base at J, leaving 6 bases unmatched. For the CDR3, the DNA is TGTGCCATCATGCCGGGACAGCAGAACACTGAAGCTTTCTTT. Translating it yields CAIMPGQQNTEAFF.

This clone was counted between two and nine times. The V and J genes are TRBV30 and TRBJ2-7; 7 nucleotides line up with TRBD1. Germline-derived CDR1 and CDR2 are GTSNPN and SVGIG (reference sequence). CDR3 size: 13 residues. V trimming: 8 bases; J trimming: 0 bases; junction bases outside the gene matches: 7. This CDR3 is CAGGRDSSYEQYF. In DNA form, the CDR3 reads TGTGCCGGCGGCAGGGACAGCTCCTACGAGCAGTACTTC.

This clone was seen a few times. Other DNA sequences in the same sample also yield this CDR3. This chain links TRBV5-1 with TRBJ2-5, with 9 positions matching TRBD1. CDR3 length: 13 amino acids. J was trimmed by 5 bases and V by 4 bases; bases with no gene match: 3. Germline values: CDR1 SGHRS, CDR2 YFSETQ. CDR3 protein: CASSRQGEETQYF. For the CDR3, the DNA is TGCGCCAGCAGCCGACAGGGGGAGGAGACCCAGTACTTC.

The rearrangement links TRBV19 to TRBJ2-5, with D possibly being TRBD2 (5 bases). The CDR3 contains 13 residues. Germline V gene sequence: CDR1 LNHDA, CDR2 SQIVND (reference sequence). Trimming pared 3 bases from V and 4 bases from J, leaving 9 bases between. The CDR3 DNA reads as TGTGCCAGTAGTATTGGACTGGGAGAGACCCAGTACTTC. Residues: CASSIGLGETQYF.

Notes on this clone: Compared with germline, one end of the junction differs, possibly owing to a read error. The rearrangement uses TRBV5-1 and TRBJ2-3; 7 bases are shared with TRBD2. CDR1 and CDR2 (germline): SGHRS, YFSETQ. The CDR3 runs 16 residues. The CDR3 loop is CVSSLGGSVFTDTQYF. CDR3 bases: TGCGTCAGCAGCTTGGGAGGGTCGGTCTTCACAGATACGCAGTATTTT.

This chain links TRBV7-9 with TRBJ2-1; D perhaps matches TRBD2 (5 bases). CDR1 is SEHNR and CDR2 is FQNEAQ in the germline V gene (reference sequence). This CDR3 comprises 11 residues. The V gene lost 6 bases and the J gene lost 5 bases, with 5 bases spanning the gap. In DNA, the CDR3 is TGTGCCAGCAGACTAGACAATGAGCAGTTCTTC. It codes for CASRLDNEQFF.

This clone was found once. The J gene is TRBJ2-7, the V gene TRBV10-2, with D perhaps being TRBD1 or TRBD2 (5 bases each). CDR1 WSHSY and CDR2 SAAADI come from the germline V gene. This CDR3 spans 13 amino acids. V lost 5 bases and J 3 bases, leaving 11 bases between the germline ends. The CDR3 DNA reads TGCGCCAGCAGTCGGGACGGGAACTACGAGCAGTACTTC. Protein sequence: CASSRDGNYEQYF.

The chain uses TRBV30 and TRBJ2-7, with 8 nucleotides matching TRBD2. Germline CDR1 is GTSNPN and CDR2 is SVGIG (reference sequence). Trimming at V came to 4 bases and at J to 2 bases, leaving 10 bases not matched to a gene. The CDR3 length is 15 residues. CDR3 sequence (DNA): TGTGCCTGGAAAATACGGGGGGGCCTAACCTACGAGCAGTACTTC. The encoded protein is CAWKIRGGLTYEQYF.

V is TRBV27 and J is TRBJ1-6; perhaps TRBD1 as D (5 bases). V lost 6 bases to trimming and J lost 2 bases, with 14 bases between them. This CDR3 spans 16 amino acids. The germline gives CDR1 MNHEY, CDR2 SMNVEV (reference sequence). The CDR3 DNA reads TGTGCCAGCAGGCCACGGGGGGGGACCTATAATTCACCCCTCCACTTT. This encodes CASRPRGGTYNSPLHF.

The chain uses TRBV19 and TRBJ1-5; D is ambiguous. The germline V gene encodes CDR1 LNHDA and CDR2 SQIVND (reference sequence). V lost 5 bases, J lost 0 bases, and 17 bases lay in between. The CDR3 has 17 amino acids. The CDR3 DNA sequence: TGTGCCAGTAGTCGAGGGTTGTCCGATTATAGCAATCAGCCCCAGCATTTT. The encoded protein is CASSRGLSDYSNQPQHF.

CDR3 sequence: CASSLGQGMSYGYTF. The DNA of the CDR3 is TGCGCCAGCAGCCTAGGACAGGGGATGAGCTATGGCTACACCTTC. The chain has TRBV4-3 and TRBJ1-2, with TRBD1 identical over 9 bases. CDR1 is LGHNA, CDR2 YSLEER, per germline. J gave up 4 bases and V 4 bases, and 7 bases lay outside the gene matches. The CDR3 covers 15 residues.

The rearrangement links TRBV11-2 to TRBJ1-1; D gene uncertain. V was clipped by 6 bases and J by 4 bases, with 12 bases between them. The CDR3 sequence is 13 residues long. Germline CDR1 is SGHAT and CDR2 is FQNNGV. For the CDR3, the DNA is TGTGCCAGCAGACTAAACATGCTCACTGAAGCTTTCTTT. This codes for CASRLNMLTEAFF.

The rearrangement uses TRBV30 and TRBJ1-2; TRBD1 matches 8 bases. J was trimmed by 8 bases and V by 5 bases; bases with no gene match: 10. The CDR3 is 13 amino acids. Germline CDR1 reads GTSNPN; CDR2 reads SVGIG (reference sequence). Written as DNA, the CDR3 is TGTGCCTGGGTTCGGACAGGGAGGACCGGCTACACCTTC. Translated, it gives CAWVRTGRTGYTF.

This sequence joins TRBV7-9 and TRBJ1-1, with D unclear. Trimming stripped 5 bases from V and 5 bases from J, with 6 bases between. The CDR3 runs to 11 residues. The V gene's germline CDR1 is SEHNR and CDR2 FQNEAQ (reference sequence). The CDR3 here is CASSVKTEAFF. The DNA for the CDR3 is TGTGCCAGCAGCGTCAAAACTGAAGCTTTCTTT.

The V gene is TRBV7-2, the J gene TRBJ2-5; 14 nucleotides match TRBD2. CDR3 length equals 17 residues. Germline loops: CDR1 SGHTA, CDR2 FQGNSA. The J segment lost 7 bases and the V segment lost 2 bases, leaving 9 bases of the junction unmatched. CDR3 region: CASSLPPTSGGAGTQYF. The CDR3 DNA reads as TGTGCCAGCAGCTTACCTCCGACTAGCGGGGGGGCTGGGACCCAGTACTTC.

In its sample, this clone was seen once. The CDR3 region has the DNA TGTGCCAGCAGGGGGCGGGCAGGGAATGAAAAACTGTTTTTT. The encoded protein is CASRGRAGNEKLFF. The V gene is TRBV6-1, the J gene TRBJ1-4; weak D call: TRBD1 (5 bases). V was shortened by 6 bases and J by 5 bases, with 13 bases between the two germline ends. The germline CDR1 and CDR2 sequences are MNHNS and SASEGT. The length of the CDR3 is 14 residues.

The CDR3 coding sequence is TGCAGTGCAGGCGGGACCTACGAGCAGTACTTC. Protein sequence: CSAGGTYEQYF. The gene calls are TRBV20-1 and TRBJ2-7, with D possibly matching TRBD2 (6 bases). CDR3 length equals 11 residues. Germline V gene data show CDR1 as DFQATT and CDR2 as SNEGSKA (reference sequence). The V end lost 6 bases, the J end lost 2 bases, and 8 bases lay between the germline ends.

This clone was seen only once. This chain uses TRBV5-1 with TRBJ2-7; D is uncertain. The CDR3 length is 12 residues. The V gene lost 6 bases and the J gene lost 1 base, with 8 bases spanning the gap. In germline, CDR1 is SGHRS, CDR2 YFSETQ. CDR3 loop: CASTSVSYEQYF. DNA for the CDR3: TGCGCCAGCACCTCAGTTTCCTACGAGCAGTACTTC. The entire variable domain, with the rest obtained from reference TRBV5-1 and TRBJ2-7, is as follows: KAGVTQTPRYLIKTRGQQVTLSCSPISGHRSVSWYQQTPGQGLQFLFEYFSETQRNKGNFPGRFSGRQFSNSRSEMNVSTLELGDSALYLCASTSVSYEQYFGPGTRLTVT.

This rearrangement joins TRBV10-3 to TRBJ1-1, with D perhaps matching TRBD1 (6 bases). This CDR3 contains 14 residues. Germline CDR1 is ENHRY and CDR2 is SYGVKD. V gave up 5 bases and J gave up 1 base, with 11 bases separating them. The CDR3 coding sequence is TGTGCCATCAGTAGGACAGACCGGAACACTGAAGCTTTCTTT. This gives the protein CAISRTDRNTEAFF.

The rearrangement links TRBV9 to TRBJ1-2; 7 bases agree with TRBD1. V gave up 1 base and J gave up 4 bases; unmatched junction bases: 4. Germline assignment: CDR1 SGDLS and CDR2 YYNGEE. The CDR3 has 14 amino acids. CDR3 DNA sequence: TGTGCCAGCAGCGTATCGGGGGACAGCTATGGCTACACCTTC. It yields the protein CASSVSGDSYGYTF.

V and J are TRBV10-3 and TRBJ2-1, with TRBD2 matching 8 bases. CDR1 ENHRY and CDR2 SYGVKD come from the germline V gene. V lost 2 bases and J lost 7; bases outside the gene matches: 4. The CDR3 has 14 residues. This chain's CDR3 is CAISEKREINEQFF. The DNA for the CDR3 is TGTGCCATCAGTGAGAAGCGGGAGATAAATGAGCAGTTCTTC.

The chain couples TRBV19 to TRBJ1-5; possibly TRBD1 for D (6 bases). Germline loops: CDR1 LNHDA, CDR2 SQIVND (reference sequence). Between the trimmed V and J ends, which lost 5 bases and 2 bases, there was a span of 13 bases. This CDR3 is 15 amino acids long. Here the CDR3 DNA reads TGTGCCAGTAGTCAGGGACAAATAGGCAATCAGCCCCAGCATTTT. Protein: CASSQGQIGNQPQHF.

In its sample, this clone was seen a few times. CDR3 DNA sequence: TGTGCCAGCAGTTACTCGAAGTTGCAGGGCTACGAGCAGTACTTC. Translating it yields CASSYSKLQGYEQYF. V and J are TRBV6-5 and TRBJ2-7, with a tentative D call TRBD1 (5 bases). V gave up 0 bases and J gave up 3 bases, with 12 bases separating them. CDR3 length: 15 residues. Germline V gene lookup returns CDR1 MNHEY and CDR2 SVGAGI.

The rearrangement uses TRBV4-2 and TRBJ1-5, with D uncertain. V lost 0 bases, J lost 2 bases, and 5 bases lay in between. CDR3 length: 14 residues. The V gene's germline CDR1 is LGHNA and CDR2 YNFKEQ. The CDR3 loop reads CASSQDRGNQPQHF. The CDR3 DNA follows: TGTGCCAGCAGCCAAGATCGCGGCAATCAGCCCCAGCATTTT.

This clone has just one count. The V gene is TRBV11-2, the J gene TRBJ2-1; TRBD2 matches at 10 bases. J lost 5 bases, V lost 3 bases, and 7 bases had no gene match. Germline V CDR1 and CDR2: SGHAT, FQNNGV. The CDR3 loop spans 16 amino acids. The CDR3, as DNA: TGTGCCAGCAGCTTGGACTCTAGCGGGGGTCACAATGAGCAGTTCTTC. Translating it yields CASSLDSSGGHNEQFF.

This chain uses TRBV27 with TRBJ1-4; D perhaps matches TRBD1 (6 bases). This CDR3 has 17 residues. Germline CDR1 MNHEY, CDR2 SMNVEV (reference sequence). Trimming removed 0 bases at V and 0 bases at J, with 11 bases between. CDR3 protein: CASSLSSRGPTNEKLFF. In nucleotides, the CDR3 is TGTGCCAGCAGTTTATCAAGCAGGGGCCCAACTAATGAAAAACTGTTTTTT.

This clone was found once. V is TRBV6-1 and J is TRBJ1-6; no reliable D call. Germline V gene sequence: CDR1 MNHNS, CDR2 SASEGT. Deletions cut 6 bases from V and 7 bases from J, with 7 bases between. The CDR3 has 12 amino acids. The CDR3 loop is CASRAANSPLHF. For the CDR3, the DNA is TGTGCCAGCAGAGCCGCAAATTCACCCCTCCACTTT.

The CDR3 is CASRGDSGNEQFF. Written as DNA, the CDR3 is TGTGCCAGCAGGGGAGACTCAGGCAATGAGCAGTTCTTC. The genes are TRBV27 and TRBJ2-1; possible D gene TRBD2, 5 bases. Germline V gene data show CDR1 as MNHEY and CDR2 as SMNVEV (reference sequence). Trimming took 6 bases from V and 6 from J, leaving 12 bases between them. The CDR3 covers 13 residues.

J is TRBJ2-1 and V is TRBV14; possible D gene TRBD1, 6 bases. This CDR3 is built from 14 residues. V gave up 0 bases and J gave up 6 bases, with 9 bases separating them. Germline loops: CDR1 SGHDN, CDR2 FVKESK. CDR3 residues: CASSQDPGVNEQFF. CDR3 nucleotide sequence: TGTGCCAGCAGCCAAGATCCAGGGGTCAATGAGCAGTTCTTC.

The chain carries TRBV28 and TRBJ1-6; no firm D call. CDR3 length equals 16 residues. Germline CDR1 MDHEN, CDR2 SYDVKM. V gave up 7 bases and J gave up 0 bases, with 13 bases separating them. The CDR3 DNA reads TGTGCCAGCACCAATCCGATTAGCTCCTATAATTCACCCCTCCACTTT. It specifies CASTNPISSYNSPLHF.